This entry lists 11 T cell receptor beta chains sequenced from one sample in a study of T cell responses to AZD1222 COVID-19 vaccine. TCRdb keeps only in-frame clones here, not all; method: immunoSEQ multiplex PCR. This table holds approximately 110,000 clones, 89% found once. Specimen: peripheral blood, collected on day 0 of AZD1222 vaccination. The receptors were sampled from an adult in good health.

This chain joins TRBV27 and TRBJ1-1; D unresolved. This CDR3 contains 13 residues. V dropped 6 bases and J dropped 4 bases, with 12 bases sitting between them. Germline lookup yields CDR1 MNHEY and CDR2 SMNVEV (reference sequence). The CDR3 spells CASSTTLSTEAFF. The CDR3 DNA sequence: TGTGCCAGCAGCACCACACTATCCACTGAAGCTTTCTTT.

V is TRBV7-2 and J is TRBJ1-5, with TRBD1 as a possible D gene (6 bases). Trimming removed 5 bases from V and 2 bases from J, with 16 bases in between. The germline V gene encodes CDR1 SGHTA and CDR2 FQGNSA. CDR3 length equals 16 residues. The CDR3 loop reads CASSTRQDLGNQPQHF. DNA for the CDR3: TGTGCCAGCAGCACCAGACAGGACCTTGGCAATCAGCCCCAGCATTTT.

CDR3 sequence reads: CASSSGQAGKDTQYF. The DNA for the CDR3 is TGTGCCAGCAGCTCCGGACAGGCGGGGAAAGATACGCAGTATTTT. This chain uses TRBV11-3 with TRBJ2-3, with D possibly TRBD1 on 7 matching bases. Germline assignment: CDR1 SGHNT and CDR2 YENEEA. CDR3 length: 15 amino acids. The V and J ends lost 4 bases and 5 bases respectively, with 16 bases between them.

In nucleotides, the CDR3 is TGTGCCAGCAGTTCCCCGGGGCAGAGGGCCTATGGCTACACCTTC. This encodes CASSSPGQRAYGYTF. This rearrangement joins TRBV6-5 to TRBJ1-2; tentatively, D is TRBD1 (5 bases). V was clipped by 4 bases and J by 4 bases, with 16 bases between them. In germline, CDR1 is MNHEY, CDR2 SVGAGI. The CDR3 extends over 15 amino acids.

The chain has TRBV7-3 and TRBJ1-2, with a tentative D call TRBD1 (5 bases). Germline CDR1 is SGHTA and CDR2 is FQGTGA. This CDR3 spans 14 amino acids. V was trimmed by 1 base and J by 8 bases, leaving 14 bases between them. The CDR3 DNA reads as TGTGCCAGCAGCTTAAATGGGGCAGCTCCAGGCTACACCTTC. This gives the protein CASSLNGAAPGYTF.

In this sample, this clone turned up once. The CDR3 bases are TGTGCCAGCTCACCAGTGGGTACTAGCAATCAGCCCCAGCATTTT. Protein: CASSPVGTSNQPQHF. The chain uses TRBV18 and TRBJ1-5; no definite D call. In germline, CDR1 is KGHSH, CDR2 LQKENI. CDR3 length equals 15 residues. Trimming removed 2 bases from V and 0 bases from J, with 8 bases in between.

This clone was detected only once. The gene calls are TRBV19 and TRBJ2-1; 8 positions match TRBD2. The V and J ends lost 7 bases and 0 bases, in that order; junction bases with no gene match: 14. The CDR3 runs to 18 residues. Germline CDR1 and CDR2: LNHDA and SQIVND (reference sequence). The CDR3 reads CASTLLGGGGSSYNEQFF. CDR3 in DNA: TGTGCCAGTACCCTTCTAGGAGGCGGGGGGAGCTCCTACAATGAGCAGTTCTTC.

This rearrangement joins TRBV7-2 to TRBJ2-7; D gene uncertain. Germline CDR1 SGHTA, CDR2 FQGNSA. The germline V and J ends were trimmed by 3 bases and 4 bases, with 10 bases remaining between them. The CDR3 is 13 amino acids. The CDR3: CASSFSQTYEQYF. The CDR3 coding sequence is TGTGCCAGCAGCTTTTCCCAAACGTACGAGCAGTACTTC.

The rearrangement uses TRBV7-9 and TRBJ1-2; 10 nucleotides agree with TRBD1. J lost 6 bases, V lost 1 base, and 5 bases had no gene match. This CDR3 has 15 amino acids. Looked up from germline, CDR1 is SEHNR and CDR2 is FQNEAQ (reference sequence). This CDR3 is CASSLGSGTGDGYTF. The CDR3 DNA reads as TGTGCCAGCAGCTTAGGATCCGGGACAGGGGATGGCTACACCTTC. The full variable domain, completed using reference TRBV7-9 and TRBJ1-2, is DTGVSQNPRHKITKRGQNVTFRCDPISEHNRLYWYRQTLGQGPEFLTYFQNEAQLEKSRLLSDRFSAERPKGSFSTLEIQRTEQGDSAMYLCASSLGSGTGDGYTFGSGTRLTVV.

The chain is built from TRBV2 and TRBJ1-6; no firm D call. The CDR3 is made up of 15 amino acids. Germline lookup yields CDR1 SNHLY and CDR2 FYNNEI. V was cut by 4 bases and J by 0 bases, with 7 bases left in between. Here the CDR3 reads CASSVTDSYNSPLHF. CDR3 in DNA: TGTGCCAGCAGTGTCACGGACTCCTATAATTCACCCCTCCACTTT.

In its sample, this clone was seen a few times. Other DNA sequences in this specimen translate into the identical CDR3. The gene calls are TRBV30 and TRBJ1-6, with no clear D. Trimming took 0 bases from V and 8 from J, leaving 8 bases between them. In germline, CDR1 is GTSNPN, CDR2 SVGIG (reference sequence). This CDR3 spans 13 amino acids. CDR3 sequence reads: CAWSVLEDSPLHF. The CDR3 DNA reads as TGTGCCTGGAGTGTACTGGAAGATTCACCCCTCCACTTT.